The next 32 T cell receptor beta chains were all read from a single sample in a study of cytomegalovirus exposure and HLA in healthy donors. Vbeta (60) and Jbeta (13) primers were used in the PCR. Profiled with immunoSEQ multiplex PCR; TCRdb holds only in-frame clones, not every one. The data show about 160,000 clones, with less than 90% seen just once and under 1.1% held by the top ten. Sequenced input: PBMCs. The receptors stem from a young man in good health and CMV-seronegative.

V gene TRBV5-1 combines with J gene TRBJ2-3; D not certain. Trimming stripped 1 base from V and 0 bases from J, with 3 bases between. Germline values: CDR1 SGHRS, CDR2 YFSETQ. The CDR3 loop spans 13 amino acids. As DNA, the CDR3 is TGCGCCAGCAGCTTGTATAGCACAGATACGCAGTATTTT. The encoded protein is CASSLYSTDTQYF.

This rearrangement joins TRBV12-5 to TRBJ2-7, with TRBD1 matching over 7 bases. This CDR3 has 17 amino acids. The J segment lost 0 bases and the V segment lost 2 bases, leaving 10 bases of the junction unmatched. Germline loops: CDR1 LGHNT, CDR2 FRNRAP. The CDR3: CASGLPAGGGNSYEQYF. DNA of the CDR3: TGTGCTAGTGGTTTGCCTGCAGGGGGTGGGAACTCCTACGAGCAGTACTTC. Supplemented by reference TRBV12-5 and TRBJ2-7, the full variable domain reads DARVTQTPRHKVTEMGQEVTMRCQPILGHNTVFWYRQTMMQGLELLAYFRNRAPLDDSGMPKDRFSAEMPDATLATLKIQPSEPRDSAVYFCASGLPAGGGNSYEQYFGPGTRLTVT.

This clone was seen only once. The genes are TRBV14 and TRBJ2-7; maybe TRBD1 (6 bases). The CDR3 contains 16 residues. Trimming stripped 0 bases from V and 3 bases from J, with 15 bases between. The germline gives CDR1 SGHDN, CDR2 FVKESK. CDR3 in amino acids: CASSQDPPGVFYEQYF. The CDR3 DNA follows: TGTGCCAGCAGCCAAGATCCGCCAGGGGTTTTCTACGAGCAGTACTTC.

This clone was seen a handful of times. The chain uses TRBV4-2 and TRBJ2-1; possible D gene TRBD2, 5 bases. The CDR3 length is 15 residues. V lost 5 bases to trimming and J lost 5 bases, with 16 bases between them. Germline CDR1 reads LGHNA; CDR2 reads YNFKEQ. The CDR3 DNA follows: TGTGCCAGCAGCGGAGTCGGAGGTTGGCACAATGAGCAGTTCTTC. Translating it yields CASSGVGGWHNEQFF.

V is TRBV6-1 and J is TRBJ2-1, with TRBD2 identical over 13 bases. J lost 7 bases, V lost 4 bases, and 7 bases had no gene match. The length of the CDR3 is 16 residues. The germline gives CDR1 MNHNS, CDR2 SASEGT. In DNA form, the CDR3 reads TGTGCCAGCAGTGCCAGACTAGCGGGAGGAAGTAATGAGCAGTTCTTC. Residues: CASSARLAGGSNEQFF.

The chain is built from TRBV11-3 and TRBJ2-5; 7 bases are a match to TRBD2. Per germline, CDR1 SGHNT and CDR2 YENEEA. With V trimmed by 5 bases and J by 2 bases, 11 bases remained unmatched. This CDR3 comprises 16 residues. CDR3 protein: CASSRGVGRAQETQYF. DNA of the CDR3: TGTGCCAGCAGCCGGGGGGTGGGGCGGGCGCAAGAGACCCAGTACTTC.

This rearrangement joins TRBV4-2 to TRBJ2-4, with TRBD2 matching 10 bases. Looked up from germline, CDR1 is LGHNA and CDR2 is YNFKEQ. Germline trimming cut 3 bases from V and 1 base from J; bases unmatched to any gene: 12. This CDR3 has 19 amino acids. CDR3 sequence (DNA): TGTGCCAGCAGCCAGGAGAGGGCTAGCGGGAGTCTTGCCAAAAACATTCAGTACTTC. The encoded protein is CASSQERASGSLAKNIQYF.

V is TRBV30 and J is TRBJ1-2; D may be TRBD1 (5 bases). V was clipped by 3 bases and J by 8 bases, with 22 bases between them. From germline, CDR1 is GTSNPN and CDR2 SVGIG (reference sequence). This CDR3 is 15 amino acids long. The CDR3 DNA is TGTGCCTGGAGGATTAGCGGCAGGGTTGTTGGGGGCTACACCTTC. Translating gives CAWRISGRVVGGYTF.

V and J are TRBV10-3 and TRBJ2-5; tentatively, D is TRBD1 (5 bases). Near its end, the DNA agrees better with TRBJ2-7, so the J call may be wrong. This CDR3 comprises 12 residues. The V gene's germline CDR1 is ENHRY and CDR2 SYGVKD. The CDR3 nucleotides are TGTGCCATCAGCGACATACAGGACGAGCAGTACTTC. It translates to CAISDIQDEQYF.

The CDR3, as DNA: TGTGCCAGCAGCTTAGTCCTGGACAGGGGCACTGAAGCTTTCTTT. Translating gives CASSLVLDRGTEAFF. The chain uses TRBV11-2 and TRBJ1-1; 9 nucleotides line up with TRBD1. The junction had 4 bases not matched to a gene; V was cut back by 1 base and J by 4 bases. This CDR3 has 15 amino acids. Germline V CDR1 and CDR2: SGHAT, FQNNGV. Filled out from reference TRBV11-2 and TRBJ1-1, the complete variable domain reads EAGVAQSPRYKIIEKRQSVAFWCNPISGHATLYWYQQILGQGPKLLIQFQNNGVVDDSQLPKDRFSAERLKGVDSTLKIQPAKLEDSAVYLCASSLVLDRGTEAFFGQGTRLTVV.

This clone was detected only a few times. This rearrangement joins TRBV19 to TRBJ2-1, with a weak D call TRBD2 (5 bases). V shed 3 bases and J shed 9 bases, with 12 bases lying between them. The CDR3 covers 13 residues. Germline V lookup: CDR1 LNHDA, CDR2 SQIVND (reference sequence). The DNA for the CDR3 is TGTGCCAGTAGTATTTCTGGGAGAGGTGAGCAGTTCTTC. Translating gives CASSISGRGEQFF.

This chain uses TRBV5-6 with TRBJ2-7; 7 nucleotides align to TRBD2. The CDR3 runs 13 residues. Germline assignment: CDR1 SGHDT and CDR2 YYEEEE. The J segment lost 6 bases and the V segment lost 3 bases, leaving 6 bases of the junction unmatched. CDR3: CASSSTTSREQYF. For the CDR3, the DNA is TGTGCCAGCAGCTCCACGACTAGCCGCGAGCAGTACTTC.

CDR3 sequence: CASSHSQGNSGNTIYF. CDR3 nucleotides: TGTGCCAGCTCACACTCACAGGGTAACTCTGGAAACACCATATATTTT. The V gene is TRBV18, the J gene TRBJ1-3; tentative D call: TRBD1 (6 bases). V gave up 4 bases and J gave up 0 bases, with 13 bases separating them. The CDR3 runs to 16 residues. Germline values: CDR1 KGHSH, CDR2 LQKENI.

This clone was detected only once. The chain employs TRBV27 and TRBJ2-2; D is possibly TRBD2 (5 bases). V was cut by 0 bases and J by 6 bases, with 8 bases left in between. CDR1 and CDR2 from the germline V gene are MNHEY and SMNVEV (reference sequence). The CDR3 contains 14 residues. CDR3 sequence: CASSLSRGPGELFF. The CDR3 nucleotides read TGTGCCAGCAGTTTATCGCGAGGGCCCGGGGAGCTGTTTTTT.

This clone was observed once. The chain links TRBV6-4 to TRBJ1-5; D is perhaps TRBD1 (6 bases). CDR3 size: 15 residues. Trimming removed 6 bases from V and 4 bases from J, with 16 bases in between. Germline values: CDR1 MRHNA, CDR2 SNTAGT. The chain's CDR3 is CASSPTGQPNQPQHF. The CDR3 coding sequence is TGTGCCAGCAGCCCCACCGGACAGCCTAATCAGCCCCAGCATTTT.

This clone has more than one count but fewer than ten. Other DNA sequences of this sample code for an identical CDR3. The rearrangement links TRBV9 to TRBJ2-7; 11 bases align to TRBD2. Germline V gene sequence: CDR1 SGDLS, CDR2 YYNGEE. The V and J ends lost 2 bases and 4 bases, in that order; junction bases with no gene match: 2. This CDR3 region has 14 residues. CDR3 nucleotide sequence: TGTGCCAGCAGCGTGGCTAGCGGGGGGTACGAGCAGTACTTC. It translates to CASSVASGGYEQYF.

The chain carries TRBV6-6 and TRBJ2-4; D call uncertain. This CDR3 comprises 15 residues. V lost 4 bases to trimming and J lost 0 bases, with 10 bases between them. Germline V gene lookup returns CDR1 MNHNY and CDR2 SVGAGI (reference sequence). The CDR3 spells CASSLREIAKNIQYF. The DNA for the CDR3 is TGTGCCAGCAGTTTGAGAGAGATAGCCAAAAACATTCAGTACTTC.

There are a few counts of this clone. The CDR3 bases are TGTGCCAGCAGTGAAGGGAGGAGAGCTCACAGTAACTATGGCTACACCTTC. Protein: CASSEGRRAHSNYGYTF. The V gene is TRBV6-1, the J gene TRBJ1-2; D is undetermined. Germline CDR1 reads MNHNS; CDR2 reads SASEGT. Trimming cost V 1 base and J 1 base, with 16 bases left between them. The CDR3 runs to 17 residues.

This chain connects TRBV15 to TRBJ2-7; TRBD1 aligns across 7 bases. Trimming cost V 1 base and J 5 bases; bases outside gene matches: 8. The CDR3 consists of 15 residues. The germline V gene encodes CDR1 LNHNV and CDR2 YYDKDF (reference sequence). CDR3 bases: TGTGCCACCAGCAGAGGCCGACAGGGTATGAACGAGCAGTACTTC. Its protein is CATSRGRQGMNEQYF.

The chain joins TRBV2 to TRBJ2-7, with no clear D. Germline assignment: CDR1 SNHLY and CDR2 FYNNEI. Trimming removed 2 bases from V and 6 bases from J, with 17 bases in between. This CDR3 has 15 residues. This CDR3 is CASSEQSLPSTEQYF. The CDR3 DNA is TGTGCCAGCAGTGAACAAAGTTTACCCTCTACCGAGCAGTACTTC.

The J gene is TRBJ1-3, the V gene TRBV5-1; 7 bases are a match to TRBD1. After removal of 0 bases from V and 1 base from J, the junction contained 7 bases not matched to a gene. Germline-derived CDR1 and CDR2 are SGHRS and YFSETQ. This CDR3 is built from 17 residues. The CDR3 nucleotides are TGCGCCAGCAGCTTGGCTGGGACAGAACAATCTGGAAACACCATATATTTT. Translating it yields CASSLAGTEQSGNTIYF.

The chain joins TRBV6-4 to TRBJ2-3; maybe TRBD2 (5 bases). V dropped 5 bases and J dropped 8 bases, with 11 bases sitting between them. Germline V CDR1 and CDR2: MRHNA, SNTAGT. The CDR3 has 12 residues. This CDR3 is CASSNARGTQYF. In DNA form, the CDR3 reads TGTGCCAGCAGTAACGCCCGGGGTACGCAGTATTTT.

The chain recombines TRBV28 with TRBJ2-5, with a weak D call TRBD1 (5 bases). CDR1 is MDHEN and CDR2 is SYDVKM in the germline V gene. Trimming stripped 7 bases from V and 5 bases from J, with 20 bases between. This CDR3 has 15 residues. The CDR3 sequence is CASTLGAGFGETQYF. DNA for the CDR3: TGTGCCAGCACCCTTGGGGCAGGGTTCGGGGAGACCCAGTACTTC.

This chain uses TRBV7-9 with TRBJ2-7; 7 nucleotides match TRBD1. The CDR3 is 14 residues long. The trim removed 5 bases at V and 5 bases at J, leaving 9 bases unmatched. Germline V gene data show CDR1 as SEHNR and CDR2 as FQNEAQ (reference sequence). In nucleotides, the CDR3 is TGTGCCAGCAGCGCATACAGGGGCGGCGACGAGCAGTACTTC. It specifies CASSAYRGGDEQYF.

The rearrangement joins TRBV4-3 to TRBJ2-7; 8 bases fit TRBD1. This CDR3 is 17 amino acids long. Unmatched junction bases numbered 9, after V lost 0 bases and J lost 2 bases. Germline V CDR1 and CDR2: LGHNA, YSLEER. The CDR3 sequence: CASSQERIGQGAYEQYF. The CDR3 DNA is TGCGCCAGCAGCCAAGAGAGGATAGGACAGGGCGCCTACGAGCAGTACTTC.

The rearrangement links TRBV10-3 to TRBJ2-3, with 8 positions matching TRBD2. The CDR3 is 16 amino acids. Germline V gives CDR1 ENHRY, CDR2 SYGVKD. V lost 6 bases to trimming and J lost 1 base; unmatched junction nucleotides: 9. DNA of the CDR3: TGTGCCATCAGATCTAATGAGCGGGGGCGCACAGATACGCAGTATTTT. It specifies CAIRSNERGRTDTQYF.

This rearrangement joins TRBV5-4 to TRBJ2-7; D is undetermined. Germline CDR1 and CDR2: SGHNT and YYREEE (reference sequence). Trimming cost V 2 bases and J 5 bases, with 14 bases left between them. This CDR3 is 14 amino acids long. The CDR3 is CASSLAFTGHEQYF. The DNA of the CDR3 is TGTGCCAGCAGCTTAGCTTTTACGGGTCACGAGCAGTACTTC.

The V gene is TRBV6-5, the J gene TRBJ1-2; D not certain. The CDR3 covers 13 residues. Germline CDR1 reads MNHEY; CDR2 reads SVGAGI. Deletions cut 2 bases from V and 4 bases from J, with 8 bases between. DNA of the CDR3: TGTGCCAGCAGTTACCAATCCGGCTATGGCTACACCTTC. As protein: CASSYQSGYGYTF.

This chain uses TRBV2 with TRBJ1-5; D remains ambiguous. CDR3 size: 18 residues. Trimming took off 4 bases at V and 0 bases at J, with 19 bases between the two ends. Germline-derived CDR1 and CDR2 are SNHLY and FYNNEI. CDR3: CASSGMTAGDYSNQPQHF. Here the CDR3 DNA reads TGTGCCAGCAGTGGTATGACGGCAGGAGACTATAGCAATCAGCCCCAGCATTTT.

The chain has TRBV7-8 and TRBJ1-1; 9 positions match TRBD1. Germline loops: CDR1 SGHVS, CDR2 FQNEAQ. Unmatched junction bases numbered 12, after V lost 5 bases and J lost 8 bases. The CDR3 has 15 residues. CDR3 in amino acids: CASSRTGQGSTEAFF. CDR3 in DNA: TGTGCCAGCAGCCGGACGGGACAGGGATCCACCGAAGCTTTCTTT.

Here the CDR3 DNA reads TGCAGCGTGACCGGACAGGGTCCTTCCAATGAGCAGTTCTTC. It specifies CSVTGQGPSNEQFF. The chain recombines TRBV29-1 with TRBJ2-1; TRBD1 aligns across 8 bases. Germline V gene data show CDR1 as SQVTM and CDR2 as ANQGSEA. With 6 bases clipped from V and 6 bases from J, the junction kept 10 bases outside the gene matches. There are 14 residues in the CDR3.

This clone was found once. This chain connects TRBV10-3 to TRBJ1-2; 11 bases match TRBD1. V lost 3 bases and J lost 6; bases outside the gene matches: 12. This CDR3 comprises 17 residues. Germline values: CDR1 ENHRY, CDR2 SYGVKD. The CDR3 DNA follows: TGTGCCATCAGTGAAACTAAGGACAGGGGGCGCCGGGATGGCTACACCTTC. Encoded protein: CAISETKDRGRRDGYTF.